Below, 3 T cell receptor beta chains from the same sample are listed, as sequenced in a study of a mutant IDH1 vaccine in newly diagnosed glioma. Time point meaning: week 5, during vaccination. A single vaccine dose contained 300 ug of mutant IDH1 20-mer peptide, and topical imiquimod was used with it. Their cognate antigens are unknown. Data came from immunoSEQ multiplex PCR; TCRdb stores just in-frame clones and leaves some out. The table lists over 35,000 clones, roughly 92% of them singletons. The sample here was PBMCs, taken from a glioma patient whose treatment included an IDH1 peptide vaccine. All receptors come from a man aged 45-60 years with glioma.

This chain uses TRBV9 with TRBJ2-6; D is ambiguous. The germline gives CDR1 SGDLS, CDR2 YYNGEE. The CDR3 spans 16 residues. Trimming removed 0 bases from V and 2 bases from J, with 9 bases in between. The CDR3 sequence: CASSVEFGPGANVLTF. In DNA, the CDR3 is TGTGCCAGCAGCGTAGAGTTTGGGCCTGGGGCCAACGTCCTGACTTTC. Combining the CDR3 with reference TRBV9 and TRBJ2-6 gives the whole variable domain DSGVTQTPKHLITATGQRVTLRCSPRSGDLSVYWYQQSLDQGLQFLIQYYNGEERAKGNILERFSAQQFPDLHSELNLSSLELGDSALYFCASSVEFGPGANVLTFGAGSRLTVL.

The rearrangement joins TRBV28 to TRBJ1-6, with unresolved D. Germline V lookup: CDR1 MDHEN, CDR2 SYDVKM. Trimming shortened V by 2 bases and J by 10 bases, and 9 bases separated the two germline ends. The CDR3 totals 13 residues. CDR3 in DNA: TGTGCCAGCAGTTTAAACCGGAACTCACCCCTCCACTTT. Residues: CASSLNRNSPLHF.

J is TRBJ2-1 and V is TRBV5-1, with 11 bases fitting TRBD2. This CDR3 comprises 16 residues. Germline V gene data show CDR1 as SGHRS and CDR2 as YFSETQ. Germline trimming cut 3 bases from V and 0 bases from J; bases unmatched to any gene: 2. CDR3 DNA: TGCGCCAGCAGCTCAACTAGCGGGAGCTCCTACAATGAGCAGTTCTTC. Translating it yields CASSSTSGSSYNEQFF.